Presented here are 18 T cell receptor beta chains from one specimen sequenced in a study of read filtering for tumor transcriptome and immune sequencing. The library was built from 400 ng RNA with molecular barcoded adaptors for alpha/delta and beta/gamma chains. TCRdb reprocessed the reads via MiXCR and lists one record per CDR3 protein. The sample shows over 35,000 distinct CDR3 sequences, 13% of them seen only once. Sample: a population of CD138-negative cells sorted from bone marrow. These receptors were collected from a donor aged 40 or older with multiple myeloma.

The V call is TRBV29-1, the J call TRBJ2-7; 9 nucleotides line up with TRBD2. Germline loops: CDR1 SQVTM, CDR2 ANQGSEA. The CDR3 runs 12 residues. In DNA form, the CDR3 reads TGCAGGGCCACTAGCGGGCCCTACGAGCAGTACTTC. Translating it yields CRATSGPYEQYF.

This clonotype was observed a few times. This sequence joins TRBV10-3 and TRBJ2-1; D is possibly TRBD2 (5 bases). The V end was cut by 6 bases, the J end by 0 bases, with 12 bases between. The CDR3 loop spans 15 amino acids. CDR1 and CDR2 (germline): ENHRY, SYGVKD. This chain's CDR3 is CAIRADTSSYNEQFF. Here the CDR3 DNA reads TGTGCCATCAGGGCTGACACTAGCTCCTACAATGAGCAGTTCTTC.

This clonotype was seen at least ten times. The chain recombines TRBV29-1 with TRBJ2-7; no definite D call. The CDR3 totals 14 residues. Trimming removed 0 bases from V and 0 bases from J, with 9 bases in between. Germline V gene sequence: CDR1 SQVTM, CDR2 ANQGSEA. The CDR3 here is CSVEDGLSSYEQYF. As DNA, the CDR3 is TGCAGCGTTGAAGATGGATTGAGCTCCTACGAGCAGTACTTC.

In its sample, this clonotype was seen many times. J is TRBJ1-1 and V is TRBV4-1; no definite D call. The CDR3 consists of 15 residues. The V end was cut by 0 bases, the J end by 0 bases, with 8 bases between. Germline values: CDR1 MGHRA, CDR2 YSYEKL. CDR3 in amino acids: CASSQERSMNTEAFF. The CDR3 nucleotides are TGCGCCAGCAGCCAAGAACGGAGCATGAACACTGAAGCTTTCTTT.

Relative to its sample, this clonotype is medium-sized (0.01 to 0.1%). The chain recombines TRBV7-9 with TRBJ2-1, with TRBD2 matching 15 bases. Germline CDR1 reads SEHNR; CDR2 reads FQNEAQ (reference sequence). V trimming: 4 bases; J trimming: 7 bases; junction bases outside the gene matches: 5. CDR3 length: 16 residues. The CDR3 is CASSSGLAGGTNEQFF. For the CDR3, the DNA is TGTGCCAGCAGCTCGGGACTAGCGGGAGGTACTAATGAGCAGTTCTTC.

This clonotype came up many times. A much larger clone lies a single base off, so this may be a read error. The V gene is TRBV28, the J gene TRBJ2-1, with D uncertain. Germline V gives CDR1 MDHEN, CDR2 SYDVKM. This CDR3 has 13 amino acids. CDR3 loop: CANSFPHGNEQFF. In DNA form, the CDR3 reads TGTGCCAACAGTTTCCCTCATGGGAATGAGCAGTTCTTC.

This clonotype was counted only a few times. A much larger clone lies one base from this, so it may be a read error. This CDR3 fails to terminate in the conserved phenylalanine or tryptophan, so it likely reflects a read error. V is TRBV27 and J is TRBJ2-7; 8 bases are a match to TRBD1. This CDR3 has 13 amino acids. Per germline, CDR1 MNHEY and CDR2 SMNVEV (reference sequence). V shed 10 bases, J shed 0 bases, and the junction held 5 bases outside the gene matches. CDR3 amino acids: CATGQEYSYEQYL. The CDR3 nucleotides are TGTGCCACGGGACAGGAATACTCCTACGAGCAGTACCTC.

This clonotype showed up just a few times. This rearrangement joins TRBV6-2 or TRBV6-3 to TRBJ2-7; possible D gene TRBD1, 6 bases. The germline CDR1 and CDR2 sequences are MNHEY and SVGEGT. Trimming removed 5 bases at V and 2 bases at J, with 13 bases between. The CDR3 loop spans 14 amino acids. The CDR3 spells CASSRPGQAYEQYF. The CDR3 DNA sequence: TGTGCCAGCAGTAGACCGGGACAAGCCTACGAGCAGTACTTC.

As for this clonotype: A much larger clone differs by one base, so this may be a read error. The genes are TRBV12-3 or TRBV12-4 and TRBJ1-5; possibly TRBD1 for D (5 bases). V was shortened by 7 bases and J by 0 bases, with 13 bases between the two germline ends. This CDR3 has 15 amino acids. The CDR3 loop reads CASTLMGVSNQPQHF. The DNA for the CDR3 is TGTGCCAGCACTCTGATGGGGGTTAGCAATCAGCCCCAGCATTTT.

In this sample, this clonotype turned up a few times. This may be a read error, as it is one base from a much larger clone. The chain combines TRBV7-2 with TRBJ1-5; D gene unclear. Between the trimmed V and J ends, which lost 5 bases and 6 bases, there was a span of 11 bases. CDR1 is SGHTA and CDR2 is FQGNSA in the germline V gene. This CDR3 region has 13 residues. The CDR3 loop is CASSGRLSQPQHF. The DNA of the CDR3 is TGTGCCAGCAGCGGGCGTTTGAGTCAGCCCCAGCATTTT. Full variable domain (outside the CDR3, taken from reference TRBV7-2 and TRBJ1-5): GAGVSQSPSNKVTEKGKDVELRCDPISGHTALYWYRQSLGQGLEFLIYFQGNSAPDKSGLPSDRFSAERTGGSVSTLTIQRTQQEDSAVYLCASSGRLSQPQHFGDGTRLSIL.

Many counts were recorded for this clonotype. V and J are TRBV6-2 or TRBV6-3 and TRBJ2-7, with TRBD2 as a possible D gene (5 bases). V shed 4 bases and J shed 2 bases, with 9 bases lying between them. Germline V gene sequence: CDR1 MNHEY, CDR2 SVGEGT. This CDR3 has 13 residues. The CDR3 spells CASSSRGPYEQYF. The DNA for the CDR3 is TGTGCCAGCAGTTCGAGAGGGCCCTACGAGCAGTACTTC.

This clonotype was detected ten times or more. The chain carries TRBV30 and TRBJ2-2; the match to TRBD2 covers 14 bases. The V gene end was trimmed by 4 bases and the J gene end by 5 bases; junction bases not matched to a gene: 6. There are 16 residues in the CDR3. The germline gives CDR1 GTSNPN, CDR2 SVGIG (reference sequence). CDR3 nucleotides: TGTGCCTGGACCGGGACTAGCGGGAGAATTACCGGGGAGCTGTTTTTT. As protein: CAWTGTSGRITGELFF.

V is TRBV13 and J is TRBJ1-2; D remains ambiguous. CDR3 length: 14 residues. V lost 1 base, J lost 3 bases, and 9 bases lay in between. Germline lookup yields CDR1 PRHDT and CDR2 FYEKMQ (reference sequence). CDR3 sequence reads: CASSLADGYYGYTF. The CDR3 DNA sequence: TGTGCCAGCAGCTTAGCCGACGGCTACTATGGCTACACCTTC.

This clonotype was observed many times. The chain links TRBV29-1 to TRBJ2-1; TRBD1 might be the D (6 bases). From germline, CDR1 is SQVTM and CDR2 ANQGSEA. Between the trimmed V and J ends, which lost 5 bases and 2 bases, there was a span of 10 bases. This CDR3 region has 13 residues. CDR3 nucleotides: TGCAGCGTTCTAAAGGGGGCCTACAATGAGCAGTTCTTC. It translates to CSVLKGAYNEQFF.

In its sample, this clonotype was seen a few times. A far more abundant clone sits one base away, making this likely a read error. No conserved phenylalanine or tryptophan is present at the end of the CDR3, so a read error is the likely explanation. This sequence joins TRBV12-3 or TRBV12-4 and TRBJ1-1; 10 bases are a match to TRBD1. J lost 5 bases, V lost 4 bases, and 13 bases had no gene match. The CDR3 is made up of 17 amino acids. The CDR3 sequence: CASSSGSWDRGRTEAFL. The CDR3 DNA reads as TGTGCCAGCAGTTCGGGGTCCTGGGACAGGGGTAGGACTGAAGCTTTCCTT.

This clonotype was picked up many times. This chain joins TRBV2 and TRBJ2-1, with 14 bases fitting TRBD2. The CDR3 runs 14 residues. Germline CDR1 is SNHLY and CDR2 is FYNNEI. Trimming took 5 bases from V and 12 from J; bases not matched to a gene: 6. The CDR3 is CASSRLAGGPRQFF. The DNA of the CDR3 is TGTGCCAGCAGTCGACTAGCGGGAGGGCCAAGGCAGTTCTTC.

In its sample, this clonotype was seen many times. The chain recombines TRBV2 with TRBJ2-6; D gene ambiguous. This CDR3 is built from 16 residues. V lost 8 bases to trimming and J lost 0 bases, with 14 bases between them. Germline lookup yields CDR1 SNHLY and CDR2 FYNNEI. The CDR3, as DNA: TGTGCCAGCGCCCCGCCCCAGGTCTCTGGGGCCAACGTCCTGACTTTC. It translates to CASAPPQVSGANVLTF.

The table lists this clonotype with a count of one. This likely reflects a read error, since a far larger clone is one base away. The rearrangement links TRBV12-5 to TRBJ2-1; 12 nucleotides agree with TRBD2. CDR3 size: 15 residues. Germline loops: CDR1 LGHNT, CDR2 FRNRAP. CDR3 sequence (DNA): TGTGCCAGCACCCGGACTAGCGGGGCTTACAATGAGCAGTTCTTC. Translation: CASTRTSGAYNEQFF.